Described below is a single T cell receptor (beta chain) sequence and its context. Antigen unknown. Trimming shortened V by 3 bases and J by 7 bases, and 13 bases separated the two germline ends. Looked up from germline, CDR1 is SGDLS and CDR2 is YYNGEE. The CDR3 contains 14 residues. This entry comes from a study of blood T cells in healthy people across ages. General study results and limits: The unsorted PBMCs prevented any conclusive comparison of naive versus antigen-experienced cells. Donor CMV status, an unknown factor, possibly confounded changes in expanded clonotypes. While age rose, TCR beta diversity per million T cells dropped in a roughly linear way.

Together with a sample-barcoded 5' primer, a J-beta primer mix was included in a second PCR lasting 7 to 11 cycles. TCRdb recomputed calls from the 5' RACE reads with MiXCR, one row per CDR3 protein. The sample has around 990,000 distinct CDR3 sequences, roughly 24% seen once. These sequences were also reported in another study, on T cells of mothers and their children.

Sequencing input: blood. The chain has TRBV9 and TRBJ2-2; D ambiguous. The sequence was obtained from a girl aged 2 to 10 in good health. The CDR3 region is CASSGGDPGGELFF. Here the CDR3 DNA reads TGTGCCAGCAGCGGAGGAGACCCCGGCGGGGAGCTGTTTTTT.